This T cell receptor (beta chain) was profiled in a study of radiotherapy plus CTLA-4 blockade in lung cancer. Each patient with chemo-refractory metastatic non-small-cell lung cancer was treated with focal radiation plus CTLA-4 blockade using ipilimumab. Germline values: CDR1 MGHRA, CDR2 YSYEKL. The junction had 11 bases not matched to a gene; V was cut back by 4 bases and J by 0 bases. The length of the CDR3 is 19 residues. Profiling relied on immunoSEQ multiplex PCR, and the TCRdb table lists in-frame clones only, not all of them. This table holds some 73,000 clones, about 78% found once. This clone appeared a few times.

The chain carries TRBV4-1 and TRBJ1-5; 11 nucleotides match TRBD1. The receptor was isolated from a human donor with non-small cell lung cancer whose response to radiotherapy plus ipilimumab could not be evaluated. Some clones in this sample may be carry-over from other donors' samples. The sequences come from peripheral blood, collected from a patient treated with radiotherapy plus ipilimumab. CDR3 loop: CASSPSGQGARYSNQPQHF. The CDR3 nucleotides read TGCGCCAGCAGCCCTAGTGGACAGGGGGCGAGGTATAGCAATCAGCCCCAGCATTTT.